The clone carrying this T cell receptor beta chain was observed a handful of times. These data come from a study of shared clonotypes between healthy human individuals. CDR3 length: 19 residues. Germline CDR1 is SGHAT and CDR2 is FQNNGV. The V segment lost 5 bases and the J segment 0 bases; nucleotides outside the gene matches: 13. The protocol was immunoSEQ multiplex PCR, while the TCRdb copy is restricted to in-frame clones and leaves out a portion. The data show around 700,000 clones, around 73% seen once. The receptor was derived from a woman in her twenties or thirties in good health. The rearrangement joins TRBV11-2 to TRBJ2-6, with 7 bases aligning to TRBD1. Sequenced material: memory CD4+ T cells sorted from blood. As to subset: CD45RA-negative fraction. CDR3 loop: CASSKGTVARNSGANVLTF. The CDR3, as DNA: TGTGCCAGCAGCAAAGGGACAGTAGCCCGAAACTCTGGGGCCAACGTCCTGACTTTC.